These T cell receptor beta chains were read from a single sample in a study of Ad26.COV2.S vaccination and SARS-CoV-2 variants. Clones were sequenced by immunoSEQ multiplex PCR, and TCRdb holds only the in-frame ones, with some missing. This table has fewer than 500,000 clones, more than 80% appearing once. Source: peripheral blood, taken in a trial of Ad26.COV2.S vaccine versus placebo. The receptors come from a person aged 18 to 65 who received the Ad26.COV2.S COVID-19 vaccine or a placebo. Each CDR3 is given with its conserved first and last residue. A D gene is named only where the DNA matches it firmly. Rows may omit the clone size; those that give it use once, few, many or a size class.

d_call,clone_size,v_call,j_call,cdr3_nt,cdr3_aa
.,.,TRBV19,TRBJ1-3,TGTGCCAGTATGACCACGCAGGGCTCTGGAAACACCATATATTTT,CASMTTQGSGNTIYF
TRBD1,.,TRBV2,TRBJ1-1,TGTGCCAGCAGTGAGAGTGGACAGGGTGGGACTGAAGCTTTCTTT,CASSESGQGGTEAFF
TRBD2,.,TRBV9,TRBJ2-2,TGTGCCAGCAGCGTAGGGAGCGGGAGCCTCACCGGGGAGCTGTTTTTT,CASSVGSGSLTGELFF
TRBD2,.,TRBV4-3,TRBJ2-7,TGCGCCAGCAGCCCTGGGACTAGCAGAACCTACGAGCAGTACTTC,CASSPGTSRTYEQYF
.,.,TRBV5-1,TRBJ2-7,TGCGCCAGCAGCCCGGGCCTTTCCTACGAGCAGTACTTC,CASSPGLSYEQYF
.,.,TRBV6-2/TRBV6-3,TRBJ1-5,TGTGCCAGCAGTTACTCACAGGGTAACAATCAGCCCCAGCATTTT,CASSYSQGNNQPQHF
.,.,TRBV27,TRBJ2-1,TGTGCCAGCAGTGACCAGAGGTACAATGAGCAGTTCTTC,CASSDQRYNEQFF
.,.,TRBV7-9,TRBJ1-4,TGTGCCAGCAGCTTAGAATCCGGTGAAAAACTGTTTTTT,CASSLESGEKLFF
.,.,TRBV6-6,TRBJ2-3,TGTGCCAGCAGCCCCCCTATACGGGGGGATACGCAGTATTTT,CASSPPIRGDTQYF
.,.,TRBV28,TRBJ2-2,TGTGCCAGCAGTTCGACAGCGAACACCGGGGAGCTGTTTTTT,CASSSTANTGELFF
.,.,TRBV27,TRBJ2-5,TGTGCCAGCAGTTTTAGTCCGGGAGCATGGGAGACCCAGTACTTC,CASSFSPGAWETQYF
.,.,TRBV29-1,TRBJ2-7,TGCAGCGCCGGGCTAACGAAGACCTACGAGCAGTACTTC,CSAGLTKTYEQYF
TRBD1,.,TRBV19,TRBJ2-7,TGTGCCAGTAGTATCGACGGACAGGGAGAAGGCTACGAGCAGTACTTC,CASSIDGQGEGYEQYF
TRBD2,.,TRBV7-2,TRBJ2-7,TGTGCCAGCAGCTCCCCAGGACTAGCGCCCTACGAGCAGTACTTC,CASSSPGLAPYEQYF
.,.,TRBV5-1,TRBJ2-2,TGCGCCAGCAGAAGGGGGGAGTTCGGGGAGCTGTTTTTT,CASRRGEFGELFF
.,.,TRBV7-9,TRBJ2-5,TGTGCCAGCAGCTTAAAGGGGATTCGTGTTGTTGGGGAGACCCAGTACTTC,CASSLKGIRVVGETQYF
.,.,TRBV6-2/TRBV6-3,TRBJ2-5,TGTGCCAGCAGTTACTTAACAGGGAGCGAGACCCAGTACTTC,CASSYLTGSETQYF
.,.,TRBV5-1,TRBJ2-6,TGCGCCAGCAGCCCTGACAAGGAAACGCCCAACGTCCTGACTTTC,CASSPDKETPNVLTF
.,.,TRBV7-9,TRBJ2-7,TGTGCCAGCAGCTTAGGGTTCGGGGGGCTGGGGGAGCAGTACTTC,CASSLGFGGLGEQYF
TRBD1,.,TRBV7-9,TRBJ1-1,TGTGCCAGCAGCCCCCGACAGGGGGCGAGAACTTTCTTT,CASSPRQGARTFF
.,once,TRBV7-9,TRBJ1-1,TGTGCCAGCAGCCATGGTGGGGGCTTGAACACTGAAGCTTTCTTT,CASSHGGGLNTEAFF
.,.,TRBV19,TRBJ2-2,TGTGCCAGTAGTATCCTCGCGCGACTCAACACCGGGGAGCTGTTTTTT,CASSILARLNTGELFF
TRBD2,.,TRBV18,TRBJ2-7,TGTGCCAGCTCACCTACTAGCGGGAGTGGGTACGAGCAGTACTTC,CASSPTSGSGYEQYF
.,once,TRBV6-2/TRBV6-3,TRBJ1-2,TGTGCCAGCAGTTACGGTCTGATCCAAGGCTACACCTTC,CASSYGLIQGYTF
.,once,TRBV12-3/TRBV12-4,TRBJ2-3,TGTGCCAGCAGGGCAGGGGCCGATACGCAGTATTTT,CASRAGADTQYF
.,few,TRBV7-3,TRBJ2-2,TGTGCCAGCAGCCTCGACCGGCTAGCCTTCTCGAACACCGGGGAGCTGTTTTTT,CASSLDRLAFSNTGELFF
.,.,TRBV4-1,TRBJ2-5,TGCGCCAGCAGCCAAGCACCGCAAGAGACCCAGTACTTC,CASSQAPQETQYF
TRBD2,few,TRBV10-2,TRBJ2-4,TGCGCCAGCACCGGGGGGTTCGCCAAAAACATTCAGTACTTC,CASTGGFAKNIQYF
TRBD2,.,TRBV5-1,TRBJ2-7,TGCGCCAGCAGCTTGGGGATAGCGGGCCCCGAGCAGTACTTC,CASSLGIAGPEQYF
.,.,TRBV27,TRBJ2-1,TGTGCCAGCAGTTTATCCCCCGCCAGGGGTGAGCAGTTCTTC,CASSLSPARGEQFF